This T cell receptor (beta chain) is from a study of blood T cell repertoires in COVID-19. Across the study: Samples came from the United States, Italy and Spain, spanning acute and convalescent COVID-19. Sources were T cells, B-cell-depleted T cells, or PBMCs; the material itself was cDNA or gDNA.

This clone occurred once. Per the germline V gene, CDR1 is SNHLY and CDR2 is FYNNEI. The CDR3 has 18 amino acids. V shed 3 bases and J shed 0 bases, with 17 bases lying between them. Authors' data handling: Using reference gene primer amplification, nucleated cell counts were estimated. The repertoire was sequenced with immunoSEQ multiplex PCR; TCRdb's copy has only in-frame clones and lacks some. V, J and clone size are those of that table, while D and trimming were read from the DNA. The repertoire holds under 250,000 clones, roughly 82% seen once, with 4.7% in the top ten. The V call is TRBV2, the J call TRBJ2-2, with D tentatively TRBD1 (6 bases). The sequence was obtained from a woman in her sixties or seventies with acute or convalescent COVID-19. Sequenced: peripheral blood. The CDR3 is CASSDRGPSTPNTGELFF. CDR3 nucleotide sequence: TGTGCCAGCAGTGACAGGGGCCCATCGACACCGAACACCGGGGAGCTGTTTTTT.